Presented here are 21 T cell receptor beta chains from one specimen sequenced in a study of blood T cells in healthy people across ages. Alongside a J-beta primer mix, a sample-barcoded 5' primer served in a second PCR lasting about 7 to 11 cycles. TCRdb redid the calling of the 5' RACE reads with MiXCR, one entry per CDR3 protein. The sample holds fewer than 2 million distinct CDR3 sequences, about 39% seen once. Material for sequencing was blood. Receptor source: a human donor in good health.

This clonotype came up a few times. The chain is built from TRBV7-9 and TRBJ2-6; TRBD1 matches at 10 bases. Trimming took 5 bases from V and 4 from J; bases not matched to a gene: 8. In germline, CDR1 is SEHNR, CDR2 FQNEAQ (reference sequence). The CDR3 runs 17 residues. The CDR3 reads CASSTPGQGSGANVLTF. DNA for the CDR3: TGTGCCAGCAGCACGCCGGGACAGGGGTCCGGGGCCAACGTCCTGACTTTC.

This clonotype was found a few times. This chain links TRBV27 with TRBJ2-7, with TRBD1 identical over 9 bases. The trim removed 9 bases at V and 2 bases at J, leaving 14 bases unmatched. Germline CDR1 MNHEY, CDR2 SMNVEV (reference sequence). The CDR3 contains 16 residues. CDR3 amino acids: CARRKGGTGRPYEQYF. In DNA, the CDR3 is TGTGCCAGACGTAAGGGGGGGACAGGGCGGCCCTACGAGCAGTACTTC.

This clonotype was counted a few times. This sequence joins TRBV6-6 and TRBJ2-7; D is perhaps TRBD1 (6 bases). Germline V lookup: CDR1 MNHNY, CDR2 SVGAGI (reference sequence). The CDR3 covers 14 residues. V lost 5 bases to trimming and J lost 4 bases, with 15 bases between them. CDR3: CASSPSRDIYEQYF. The CDR3 DNA is TGTGCCAGCAGTCCGTCCCGGGACATTTACGAGCAGTACTTC.

The chain employs TRBV9 and TRBJ1-3, with D possibly being TRBD1 (6 bases). The V end lost 0 bases, the J end lost 3 bases, and 16 bases lay between the germline ends. This CDR3 comprises 17 residues. Germline-derived CDR1 and CDR2 are SGDLS and YYNGEE. The CDR3 coding sequence is TGTGCCAGCAGCGTAGAGGGGGTTGACAGCTTTGGAAACACCATATATTTT. This sequence encodes CASSVEGVDSFGNTIYF.

This clonotype turned up a few times. The V call is TRBV4-3, the J call TRBJ2-7; the match to TRBD1 covers 8 bases. Germline V gene sequence: CDR1 LGHNA, CDR2 YSLEER. J was trimmed by 0 bases and V by 3 bases; bases with no gene match: 10. The CDR3 has 17 amino acids. The CDR3: CASSQRLGQDISYEQYF. The CDR3 bases are TGCGCCAGCAGCCAGAGACTGGGACAGGACATCTCCTACGAGCAGTACTTC.

The chain uses TRBV2 and TRBJ2-7, with D tentatively TRBD1 (6 bases). V shed 5 bases and J shed 0 bases, with 11 bases lying between them. Germline V gene data show CDR1 as SNHLY and CDR2 as FYNNEI. The CDR3 totals 14 residues. For the CDR3, the DNA is TGTGCCAGCAGTCTATACAGGGCCTCCTACGAGCAGTACTTC. This encodes CASSLYRASYEQYF.

The chain joins TRBV6-6 to TRBJ2-5; D is undetermined. Germline V CDR1 and CDR2: MNHNY, SVGAGI (reference sequence). The CDR3 has 12 amino acids. The V end was cut by 8 bases, the J end by 1 base, with 8 bases between. This CDR3 is CASSTVQETQYF. The CDR3, as DNA: TGTGCCAGCTCTACAGTCCAAGAGACCCAGTACTTC.

This clonotype was detected ten times or more. The V gene is TRBV11-2, the J gene TRBJ2-1, with a possible D match to TRBD1 (6 bases). Trimming stripped 7 bases from V and 2 bases from J, with 15 bases between. Germline CDR1 is SGHAT and CDR2 is FQNNGV. This CDR3 comprises 15 residues. CDR3 DNA sequence: TGTGCCAGCAATAAGCCCGCAGGGGCCTACAATGAGCAGTTCTTC. Translated: CASNKPAGAYNEQFF.

The chain couples TRBV20-1 to TRBJ1-5; 9 bases line up with TRBD1. V shed 6 bases, J shed 5 bases, and the junction held 5 bases outside the gene matches. The germline gives CDR1 DFQATT, CDR2 SNEGSKA (reference sequence). The length of the CDR3 is 13 residues. The CDR3 nucleotides are TGCAGTGCCATGACAGGGGGAGATCAGCCCCAGCATTTT. This sequence encodes CSAMTGGDQPQHF.

Points on this clonotype: The junction differs from germline at one of its ends, possibly a read error. The chain combines TRBV6-5 with TRBJ1-2; TRBD1 aligns across 7 bases. Germline V gene lookup returns CDR1 MNHEY and CDR2 SVGAGI. The CDR3 spans 14 residues. The chain's CDR3 is CASTNGLGGNGHTF. In DNA form, the CDR3 reads TGTGCCAGCACCAACGGTCTAGGGGGCAATGGCCACACCTTC.

This clonotype was counted between two and nine times. This chain connects TRBV10-3 to TRBJ2-7; D call uncertain. Germline assignment: CDR1 ENHRY and CDR2 SYGVKD. This CDR3 has 13 residues. Trimming removed 0 bases from V and 3 bases from J, with 6 bases in between. As DNA, the CDR3 is TGTGCCATCAGTGAGTCTAGGGACTACGAGCAGTACTTC. It codes for CAISESRDYEQYF.

V gene TRBV7-8 combines with J gene TRBJ2-1, with 7 bases matching TRBD2. CDR1 SGHVS and CDR2 FQNEAQ come from the germline V gene. The CDR3 is 15 amino acids. The junction had 16 bases not matched to a gene; V was cut back by 10 bases and J by 7 bases. Written as DNA, the CDR3 is TGTGCCACCATACTCATAGGACTAGTAGAGAATGAGCAGTTCTTC. Its translation is CATILIGLVENEQFF.

The chain is built from TRBV10-3 and TRBJ1-5; D gene ambiguous. V was pared by 0 bases and J by 0 bases, with 9 bases between. This CDR3 region has 16 residues. Germline V gives CDR1 ENHRY, CDR2 SYGVKD. Written as DNA, the CDR3 is TGTGCCATCAGTGAGTCTGGAGTGACTAGCAATCAGCCCCAGCATTTT. This encodes CAISESGVTSNQPQHF.

This clonotype was observed many times. This chain uses TRBV7-3 with TRBJ2-5; a weak D match, TRBD1 (6 bases). This CDR3 contains 14 residues. V lost 1 base to trimming and J lost 5 bases, with 11 bases between them. CDR1 is SGHTA, CDR2 FQGTGA, per germline. The CDR3 here is CASSLIGQGETQYF. The CDR3 DNA sequence: TGTGCCAGCAGCTTAATCGGGCAGGGGGAGACCCAGTACTTC.

The V call is TRBV30, the J call TRBJ2-2; 9 bases map to TRBD1. The CDR3 covers 12 residues. The ends lost 8 bases at V and 7 bases at J; junction bases unmatched: 5. In germline, CDR1 is GTSNPN, CDR2 SVGIG (reference sequence). The CDR3 region is CAATGGFGELFF. The CDR3 nucleotides are TGTGCCGCAACAGGGGGCTTCGGGGAGCTGTTTTTT.

The chain couples TRBV29-1 to TRBJ1-1; D gene uncertain. With 6 bases removed from V and 5 bases from J, the gap between germline ends came to 22 bases. Per the germline V gene, CDR1 is SQVTM and CDR2 is ANQGSEA. The CDR3 extends over 15 amino acids. In DNA, the CDR3 is TGCAGCGTCGCCAGGATGGCTCAACTACGAACTGAAGCTTTCTTT. It yields the protein CSVARMAQLRTEAFF.

The rearrangement joins TRBV24-1 to TRBJ1-5; 7 bases are shared with TRBD1. The V gene's germline CDR1 is KGHDR and CDR2 SFDVKD. The trim removed 9 bases at V and 4 bases at J, leaving 8 bases unmatched. The CDR3 runs to 14 residues. CDR3 amino acids: CATGDRESNQPQHF. The CDR3 DNA reads TGTGCCACCGGAGACAGGGAATCTAATCAGCCCCAGCATTTT.

In its sample, this clonotype was seen a few times. V and J are TRBV25-1 and TRBJ2-1; D gene uncertain. The CDR3 is 14 residues long. Trimming cost V 2 bases and J 6 bases, with 11 bases left between them. CDR1 and CDR2 (germline): MGHDK, SYGVNS. The CDR3 nucleotides read TGTGCCAGCAGTGAAACTGGGCAACGCAATGAGCAGTTCTTC. Protein sequence: CASSETGQRNEQFF.

The gene calls are TRBV20-1 and TRBJ2-3; TRBD2 matches 7 bases. Trimming cost V 3 bases and J 2 bases; bases outside gene matches: 8. The CDR3 sequence is 15 residues long. In germline, CDR1 is DFQATT, CDR2 SNEGSKA (reference sequence). In DNA form, the CDR3 reads TGCAGTGCTAGTCCTAGAGCGGGGACCACAGATACGCAGTATTTT. Translated, it gives CSASPRAGTTDTQYF.

The chain employs TRBV4-1 and TRBJ2-1, with 8 positions matching TRBD2. The CDR3 consists of 15 residues. V lost 8 bases, J lost 6 bases, and 12 bases stayed unmatched. CDR1 and CDR2 from the germline V gene are MGHRA and YSYEKL. CDR3 DNA sequence: TGCGCCAGCGCCCAACCGGGGACTAGGGGCAATGAGCAGTTCTTC. Translated, it gives CASAQPGTRGNEQFF.

V is TRBV20-1 and J is TRBJ1-2; D possibly corresponds to TRBD1 (5 bases). The V gene's germline CDR1 is DFQATT and CDR2 SNEGSKA (reference sequence). The CDR3 sequence is 13 residues long. Trimming took off 5 bases at V and 3 bases at J, with 13 bases between the two ends. CDR3 bases: TGCAGTGCTTTCCAACAGGAGTACTATGGCTACACCTTC. This codes for CSAFQQEYYGYTF.